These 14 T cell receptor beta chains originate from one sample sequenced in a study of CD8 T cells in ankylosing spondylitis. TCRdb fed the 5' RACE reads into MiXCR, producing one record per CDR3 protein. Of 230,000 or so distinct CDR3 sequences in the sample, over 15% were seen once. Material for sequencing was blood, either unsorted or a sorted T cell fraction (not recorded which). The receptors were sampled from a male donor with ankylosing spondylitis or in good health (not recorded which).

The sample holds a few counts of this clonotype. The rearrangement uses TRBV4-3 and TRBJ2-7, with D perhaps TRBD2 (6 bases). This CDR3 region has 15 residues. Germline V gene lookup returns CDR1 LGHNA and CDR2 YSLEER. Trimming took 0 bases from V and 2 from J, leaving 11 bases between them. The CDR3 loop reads CASSQDRGDPYEQYF. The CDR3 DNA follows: TGCGCCAGCAGCCAAGATCGCGGGGATCCCTACGAGCAGTACTTC.

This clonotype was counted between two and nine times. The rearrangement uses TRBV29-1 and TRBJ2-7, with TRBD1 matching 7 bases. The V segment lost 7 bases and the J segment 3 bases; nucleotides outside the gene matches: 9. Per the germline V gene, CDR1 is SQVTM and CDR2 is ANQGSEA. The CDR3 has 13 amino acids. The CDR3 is CSARLDRVYEQYF. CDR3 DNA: TGCAGCGCCCGGCTTGACAGGGTCTACGAGCAGTACTTC.

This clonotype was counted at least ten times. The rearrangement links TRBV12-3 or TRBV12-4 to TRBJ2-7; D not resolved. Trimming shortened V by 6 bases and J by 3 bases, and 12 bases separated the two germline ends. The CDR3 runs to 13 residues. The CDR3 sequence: CASRAALNYEQYF. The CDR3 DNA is TGTGCCAGCAGGGCAGCCCTAAACTACGAGCAGTACTTC.

This CDR3 reads CSAREEFQETQYF. DNA for the CDR3: TGCAGTGCTAGAGAGGAGTTCCAAGAGACCCAGTACTTC. The chain joins TRBV20-1 to TRBJ2-5; D remains ambiguous. The germline gives CDR1 DFQATT, CDR2 SNEGSKA (reference sequence). Between the trimmed V and J ends, which lost 0 bases and 1 base, there was a span of 6 bases. CDR3 length equals 13 residues.

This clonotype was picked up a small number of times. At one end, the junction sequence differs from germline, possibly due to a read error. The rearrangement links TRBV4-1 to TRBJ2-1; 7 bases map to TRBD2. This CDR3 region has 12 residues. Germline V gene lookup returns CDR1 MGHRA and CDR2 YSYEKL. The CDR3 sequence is CASSQVAGDTIF. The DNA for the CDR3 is TGCGCCAGCAGCCAAGTTGCGGGAGACACGATCTTC.

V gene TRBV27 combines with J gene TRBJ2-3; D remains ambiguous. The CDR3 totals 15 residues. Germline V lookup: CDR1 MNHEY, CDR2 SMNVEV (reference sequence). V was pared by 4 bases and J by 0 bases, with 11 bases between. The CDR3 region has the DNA TGTGCCAGCAGTTCCTTCCTAGATAGCACAGATACGCAGTATTTT. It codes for CASSSFLDSTDTQYF.

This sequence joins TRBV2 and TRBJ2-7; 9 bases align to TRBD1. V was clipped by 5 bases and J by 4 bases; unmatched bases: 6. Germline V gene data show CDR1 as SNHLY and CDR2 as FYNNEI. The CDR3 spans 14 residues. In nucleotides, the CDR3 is TGTGCCAGCAGTTGGACAGGGGAAAGGTACGAGCAGTACTTC. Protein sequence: CASSWTGERYEQYF. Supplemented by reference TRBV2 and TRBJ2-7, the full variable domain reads EPEVTQTPSHQVTQMGQEVILRCVPISNHLYFYWYRQILGQKVEFLVSFYNNEISEKSEIFDDQFSVERPDGSNFTLKIRSTKLEDSAMYFCASSWTGERYEQYFGPGTRLTVT.

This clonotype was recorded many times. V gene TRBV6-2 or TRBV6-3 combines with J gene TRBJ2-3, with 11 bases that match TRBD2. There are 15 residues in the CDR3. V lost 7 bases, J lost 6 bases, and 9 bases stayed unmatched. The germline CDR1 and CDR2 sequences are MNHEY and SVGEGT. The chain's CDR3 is CASTTGTSGRDTQYF. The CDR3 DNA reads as TGTGCCAGCACCACCGGGACTAGCGGTCGCGATACGCAGTATTTT.

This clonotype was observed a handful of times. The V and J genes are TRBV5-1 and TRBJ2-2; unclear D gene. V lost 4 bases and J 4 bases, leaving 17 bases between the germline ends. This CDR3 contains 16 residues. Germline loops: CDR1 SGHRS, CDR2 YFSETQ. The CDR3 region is CASSPKVETPTGELFF. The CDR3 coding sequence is TGCGCCAGCAGCCCCAAAGTGGAGACACCCACCGGGGAGCTGTTTTTT. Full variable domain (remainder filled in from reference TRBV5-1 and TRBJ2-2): KAGVTQTPRYLIKTRGQQVTLSCSPISGHRSVSWYQQTPGQGLQFLFEYFSETQRNKGNFPGRFSGRQFSNSRSEMNVSTLELGDSALYLCASSPKVETPTGELFFGEGSRLTVL.

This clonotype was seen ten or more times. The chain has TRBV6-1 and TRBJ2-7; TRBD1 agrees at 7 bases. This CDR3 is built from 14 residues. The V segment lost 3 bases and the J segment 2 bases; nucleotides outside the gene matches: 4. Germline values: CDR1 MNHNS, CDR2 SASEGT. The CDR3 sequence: CASSETGQAYEQYF. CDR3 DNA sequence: TGTGCCAGCAGTGAGACAGGGCAAGCCTACGAGCAGTACTTC.

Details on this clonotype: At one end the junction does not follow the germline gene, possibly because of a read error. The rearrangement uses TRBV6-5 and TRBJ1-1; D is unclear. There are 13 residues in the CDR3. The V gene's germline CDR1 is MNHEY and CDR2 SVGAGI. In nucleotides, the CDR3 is TGTGCCAGCAGTTATCGCGGGAACACTGGAGCTTTCTTT. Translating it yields CASSYRGNTGAFF.

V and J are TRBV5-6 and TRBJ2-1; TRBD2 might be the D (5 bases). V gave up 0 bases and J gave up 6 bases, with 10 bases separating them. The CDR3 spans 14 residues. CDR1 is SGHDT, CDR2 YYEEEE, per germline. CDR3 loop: CASSLAGNGNEQFF. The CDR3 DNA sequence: TGTGCCAGCAGCTTGGCCGGGAACGGCAATGAGCAGTTCTTC.

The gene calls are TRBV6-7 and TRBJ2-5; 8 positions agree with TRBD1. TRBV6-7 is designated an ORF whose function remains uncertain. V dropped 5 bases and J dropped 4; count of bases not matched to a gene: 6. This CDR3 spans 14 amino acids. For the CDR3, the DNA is TGTGCCAGCAGTACCTACAGGGGGAGAGAGACCCAGTACTTC. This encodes CASSTYRGRETQYF.

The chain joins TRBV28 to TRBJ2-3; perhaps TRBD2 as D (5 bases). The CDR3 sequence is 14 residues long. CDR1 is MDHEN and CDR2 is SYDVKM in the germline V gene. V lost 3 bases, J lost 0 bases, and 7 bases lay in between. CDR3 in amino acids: CASSFRGSTDTQYF. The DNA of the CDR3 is TGTGCCAGCAGTTTCCGCGGGAGCACAGATACGCAGTATTTT. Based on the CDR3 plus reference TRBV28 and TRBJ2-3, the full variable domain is DVKVTQSSRYLVKRTGEKVFLECVQDMDHENMFWYRQDPGLGLRLIYFSYDVKMKEKGDIPEGYSVSREKKERFSLILESASTNQTSMYLCASSFRGSTDTQYFGPGTRLTVL.